These 17 T cell receptor beta chains came from one sample sequenced in a study of CD8+ T cells in alopecia areata. Punch biopsies of lesional scalp, plus peripheral blood, were taken from alopecia areata patients. Extraction of RNA preceded its reverse transcription into cDNA, which served as the sequencing template. Profiled with immunoSEQ multiplex PCR; TCRdb holds only in-frame clones, not every one. Altogether 9,500 to 15,000 clones are present, around three fifths being singletons, with the ten largest covering around 15%. The sample comprised skin. These receptor sequences come from a human donor with alopecia areata.

This clone has just a few counts. DNA for the CDR3: TGCGCCAGCAGCTTGGAAGGGGTCTCCACTGAAGCTTTCTTT. As protein: CASSLEGVSTEAFF. This chain joins TRBV5-1 and TRBJ1-1; D is perhaps TRBD1 (5 bases). The V end was cut by 0 bases, the J end by 4 bases, with 10 bases between. The germline V gene encodes CDR1 SGHRS and CDR2 YFSETQ. The CDR3 loop spans 14 amino acids.

There are a few counts of this clone. The chain employs TRBV7-9 and TRBJ1-1, with a tentative D call TRBD1 (5 bases). This CDR3 has 13 amino acids. Germline V gives CDR1 SEHNR, CDR2 FQNEAQ (reference sequence). Trimming stripped 4 bases from V and 5 bases from J, with 11 bases between. The CDR3 is CASSSRWGTEAFF. The CDR3 DNA reads TGTGCCAGCAGCTCTCGGTGGGGGACTGAAGCTTTCTTT.

V and J are TRBV5-1 and TRBJ2-7, with TRBD2 identical over 15 bases. CDR1 is SGHRS, CDR2 YFSETQ, per germline. This CDR3 contains 15 residues. V trimming: 3 bases; J trimming: 7 bases; junction bases outside the gene matches: 5. The CDR3 loop is CASSSGLAGGYEQYF. The DNA of the CDR3 is TGCGCCAGCAGCTCTGGACTAGCGGGAGGGTATGAGCAGTACTTC.

J is TRBJ2-7 and V is TRBV2; maybe TRBD2 (7 bases). Trimming took off 9 bases at V and 5 bases at J, with 14 bases between the two ends. Germline V gene sequence: CDR1 SNHLY, CDR2 FYNNEI. The CDR3 is made up of 12 amino acids. CDR3: CASKGGAHEQYF. The CDR3 nucleotides read TGTGCCAGTAAAGGGGGGGCCCACGAGCAGTACTTC.

The J gene is TRBJ2-7, the V gene TRBV4-1; 8 nucleotides line up with TRBD1. The CDR3 spans 15 residues. Trimming cost V 4 bases and J 4 bases; bases outside gene matches: 9. CDR1 and CDR2 from the germline V gene are MGHRA and YSYEKL. CDR3: CASSLFTGDRYEQYF. For the CDR3, the DNA is TGCGCCAGCAGCCTTTTCACAGGGGACAGGTACGAGCAGTACTTC.

The V gene is TRBV11-2, the J gene TRBJ2-7; 7 bases line up with TRBD1. Germline trimming cut 2 bases from V and 0 bases from J; bases unmatched to any gene: 1. Per germline, CDR1 SGHAT and CDR2 FQNNGV. This CDR3 spans 14 amino acids. Written as DNA, the CDR3 is TGTGCCAGCAGCTTAAGGGGGCTCTCCTACGAGCAGTACTTC. Its protein is CASSLRGLSYEQYF.

The chain carries TRBV7-9 and TRBJ2-7, with 7 bases matching TRBD1. From germline, CDR1 is SEHNR and CDR2 FQNEAQ (reference sequence). The junction had 8 bases not matched to a gene; V was cut back by 5 bases and J by 1 base. There are 15 residues in the CDR3. The CDR3, as DNA: TGTGCCAGCAGCCGTGGGACAGCTCCATCCTACGAGCAGTACTTC. This encodes CASSRGTAPSYEQYF.

J is TRBJ2-2 and V is TRBV28, with 8 bases matching TRBD2. CDR3 length equals 15 residues. Germline V gene data show CDR1 as MDHEN and CDR2 as SYDVKM. V trimming: 6 bases; J trimming: 6 bases; junction bases outside the gene matches: 9. The CDR3 DNA reads as TGTGCCAGCAGACTTACCCCGGGACTAGCCGGGGAGCTGTTTTTT. It encodes CASRLTPGLAGELFF.

The chain is built from TRBV10-3 and TRBJ2-3, with TRBD2 matching over 15 bases. The V and J ends lost 6 bases and 3 bases, in that order; junction bases with no gene match: 7. The CDR3 sequence is 17 residues long. Germline V lookup: CDR1 ENHRY, CDR2 SYGVKD. The CDR3 coding sequence is TGTGCCATCAGCCCCGGGACTAGCGGGGGGCAAACAGATACGCAGTATTTT. Translated, it gives CAISPGTSGGQTDTQYF.

The table lists this clone with a count of one. Within the sample, other DNA sequences also encode this same CDR3. The chain uses TRBV7-3 and TRBJ2-3; TRBD2 matches at 10 bases. Trimming cost V 5 bases and J 3 bases; bases outside gene matches: 11. Germline lookup yields CDR1 SGHTA and CDR2 FQGTGA. The CDR3 covers 17 residues. CDR3 nucleotide sequence: TGTGCCAGCAGCCCCCATCCCCCGGGACTAGCGACAGATACGCAGTATTTT. Its translation is CASSPHPPGLATDTQYF.

In its sample, this clone was seen a few times. The V gene is TRBV6-6, the J gene TRBJ2-1; TRBD2 matches at 10 bases. The CDR3 is 15 residues long. Germline-derived CDR1 and CDR2 are MNHNY and SVGAGI (reference sequence). V trimming: 5 bases; J trimming: 8 bases; junction bases outside the gene matches: 9. The CDR3 DNA is TGTGCCAGCAGTGACAGGACTAGCGGAGGCGATGAGCAGTTCTTC. This gives the protein CASSDRTSGGDEQFF.

The rearrangement links TRBV4-1 to TRBJ2-2, with TRBD1 as a possible D gene (5 bases). Trimming shortened V by 1 base and J by 4 bases, and 7 bases separated the two germline ends. The length of the CDR3 is 14 residues. Looked up from germline, CDR1 is MGHRA and CDR2 is YSYEKL. CDR3 DNA sequence: TGCGCCAGCAGCCAAGGACAGTTCACCGGGGAGCTGTTTTTT. Translated, it gives CASSQGQFTGELFF.

A remark on this clone: The identical CDR3 is also encoded by other nucleotide sequences in the sample. The chain employs TRBV27 and TRBJ2-5, with D perhaps TRBD2 (6 bases). Germline V gives CDR1 MNHEY, CDR2 SMNVEV (reference sequence). This CDR3 comprises 13 residues. The V end was cut by 1 base, the J end by 7 bases, with 10 bases between. The CDR3: CASSLFRGGTQYF. The CDR3 bases are TGTGCCAGCAGTTTATTTCGGGGAGGGACCCAGTACTTC.

The chain uses TRBV7-2 and TRBJ1-5; no definite D call. The CDR3 consists of 13 residues. Trimming shortened V by 0 bases and J by 6 bases, and 6 bases separated the two germline ends. Germline V CDR1 and CDR2: SGHTA, FQGNSA. CDR3 region: CASSLAPSQPQHF. CDR3 DNA: TGTGCCAGCAGCTTAGCGCCCAGTCAGCCCCAGCATTTT.

This clone was seen more than once but under ten times. A read error is likely here: a far larger clone is one base away. CDR3 coding DNA: TGTGCCAGCAGCCAGACAGCACTAGCCAAAAACATTCAGTACTTC. Its translation is CASSQTALAKNIQYF. V gene TRBV7-1 combines with J gene TRBJ2-4; the D gene is possibly TRBD1 (5 bases). TRBV7-1 is identified as an open reading frame with a role that is uncertain. V lost 5 bases, J lost 0 bases, and 11 bases lay in between. The CDR3 has 15 residues.

This rearrangement joins TRBV6-6 to TRBJ2-7; D ambiguous. CDR1 is MNHNY and CDR2 is SVGAGI in the germline V gene (reference sequence). The length of the CDR3 is 12 residues. Trimming removed 3 bases at V and 4 bases at J, with 7 bases between. As DNA, the CDR3 is TGTGCCAGCAGTTATGAGGAATACGAGCAGTACTTC. Encoded protein: CASSYEEYEQYF.

V and J are TRBV7-9 and TRBJ2-3; D uncertain. Per the germline V gene, CDR1 is SEHNR and CDR2 is FQNEAQ (reference sequence). The CDR3 runs to 15 residues. The germline V and J ends were trimmed by 1 base and 2 bases, with 10 bases remaining between them. The CDR3 loop reads CASSLVDKLTDTQYF. CDR3 nucleotides: TGTGCCAGCAGCTTAGTGGATAAACTCACAGATACGCAGTATTTT.